The rows below give T cell receptor beta chains drawn from one sample of a study of T-cell reconstitution after alpha-beta-depleted transplantation in children. TCRdb processed the PCR reads anew with MiXCR; each CDR3 protein has one entry. This table has about 150,000 distinct CDR3 sequences, 11% appearing once. Material: PBMCs, obtained before TCRalphabeta/CD19-depleted stem cell transplant. Receptors originate from a boy aged 2 to 9 with acute myeloid leukemia, due to receive a stem cell transplant. The CDR3 runs from the conserved cysteine through the conserved F or W. A D gene is named only where the DNA matches it firmly. Not every row has a clone size; where given, it reads once, few, many or a size class.

j_call: TRBJ2-3; v_call: TRBV7-2; d_call: TRBD2; clone_size: many; cdr3_nt: TGTGCCAGCAGCTTAGGCGGGGGGGGCACAGATACGCAGTATTTT; cdr3_aa: CASSLGGGGTDTQYF
j_call: TRBJ2-7; v_call: TRBV7-9; d_call: NA; clone_size: many; cdr3_nt: TGTGCCAGCAGCGACACTTACGAGCAGTACTTC; cdr3_aa: CASSDTYEQYF
j_call: TRBJ1-3; v_call: TRBV6-5; d_call: NA; clone_size: many; cdr3_nt: TGTGCCAGCAGTTACTCGTTTCATCCGAGCTCTGGAAACACCATATATTTT; cdr3_aa: CASSYSFHPSSGNTIYF
j_call: TRBJ2-5; v_call: TRBV6-5; d_call: TRBD2; clone_size: many; cdr3_nt: TGTGCCAGCAGTTACATGGCGGGAGGGCCGGAGACCCAGTACTTC; cdr3_aa: CASSYMAGGPETQYF
j_call: TRBJ2-3; v_call: TRBV9; d_call: TRBD2; clone_size: many; cdr3_nt: TGTGCCAGCAGCGCCGCAAAAGGGACTAGCGACACAGATACGCAGTATTTT; cdr3_aa: CASSAAKGTSDTDTQYF
j_call: TRBJ2-7; v_call: TRBV20-1; d_call: NA; clone_size: many; cdr3_nt: TGCAGTGCTAGTTTTCTCTACGAGCAGTACTTC; cdr3_aa: CSASFLYEQYF
j_call: TRBJ1-2; v_call: TRBV6-6; d_call: NA; clone_size: many; cdr3_nt: TGTGCCAGCAGTCATGACTTAAGGGGTGGCTACACCTTC; cdr3_aa: CASSHDLRGGYTF
j_call: TRBJ2-1; v_call: TRBV11-1; d_call: TRBD2; clone_size: many; cdr3_nt: TGTGCCAGCAGCTTAGCCTCACGACTAGCGGGGGGCCCGTATAATGAGCAGTTCTTC; cdr3_aa: CASSLASRLAGGPYNEQFF
j_call: TRBJ1-5; v_call: TRBV12-3/TRBV12-4; d_call: TRBD1; clone_size: many; cdr3_nt: TGTGCCAGCAGCTTTCGACAGGGGGCTAGCAATCAGCCCCAGCATTTT; cdr3_aa: CASSFRQGASNQPQHF
j_call: TRBJ2-1; v_call: TRBV7-9; d_call: TRBD1; clone_size: many; cdr3_nt: TGTGCCAGCAGCGCGCGGACAGGGGGCATCGACAATGAGCAGTTCTTC; cdr3_aa: CASSARTGGIDNEQFF
j_call: TRBJ1-4; v_call: TRBV4-1; d_call: TRBD1; clone_size: many; cdr3_nt: TGCGTCAGCAGCCAAGAAGGTTCCAATACCGGGACAGGTTCGGAACTGTTTTTT; cdr3_aa: CVSSQEGSNTGTGSELFF
j_call: TRBJ2-5; v_call: TRBV11-2; d_call: TRBD2; clone_size: many; cdr3_nt: TGTGCCAGCAGCACAGGGACTAGCCTTAAAGAGACCCAGTACTTC; cdr3_aa: CASSTGTSLKETQYF
j_call: TRBJ1-1; v_call: TRBV5-1; d_call: NA; clone_size: many; cdr3_nt: TGCGCCAGCGGCGGTGGCCTCACTGAAGCTTTCTTT; cdr3_aa: CASGGGLTEAFF
j_call: TRBJ1-4; v_call: TRBV29-1; d_call: NA; clone_size: many; cdr3_nt: TGCAGCGTTGCCCTAAACCAACGTACGGATATGGGACTGTTTTTT; cdr3_aa: CSVALNQRTDMGLFF
j_call: TRBJ1-4; v_call: TRBV3-1; d_call: NA; clone_size: many; cdr3_nt: TGTGCCAGCAGCCAACGCCAGATGGCTAATGAAAAACTGTTTTTT; cdr3_aa: CASSQRQMANEKLFF
j_call: TRBJ2-2; v_call: TRBV27; d_call: TRBD2; clone_size: many; cdr3_nt: TGTGCCAGCAGTTTTAGACTAGCGGTTAACACCGGGGAGCTGTTTTTT; cdr3_aa: CASSFRLAVNTGELFF
j_call: TRBJ2-6; v_call: TRBV20-1; d_call: TRBD1; clone_size: many; cdr3_nt: TGCAGTGCTAGAGACACGGCAGGGGGATTCTCGCGAGTCGGGGCCAACGTCCTGACTTTC; cdr3_aa: CSARDTAGGFSRVGANVLTF
j_call: TRBJ2-2; v_call: TRBV7-3; d_call: NA; clone_size: many; cdr3_nt: TGTGCCAGCAGTCCCGATGGGCCTACTTACACCGGGGAGCTGTTTTTT; cdr3_aa: CASSPDGPTYTGELFF
j_call: TRBJ2-5; v_call: TRBV6-5; d_call: TRBD2; clone_size: NA; cdr3_nt: TGTGCCAGCAGTTACGGGGCCCACGTGGGGAGGGTGTTAAAAGAGACCCAGTACTTC; cdr3_aa: CASSYGAHVGRVLKETQYF
j_call: TRBJ2-1; v_call: TRBV12-3/TRBV12-4; d_call: NA; clone_size: many; cdr3_nt: TGTGCCAGCAGTCCCCCCTGGGCGGGTGGGGGCGATGAGCAGTTCTTC; cdr3_aa: CASSPPWAGGGDEQFF